A selection of T cell receptor beta chains follows, all from one sample in a study of PD-L1 blockade in urothelial cancer. The protocol was immunoSEQ multiplex PCR, while the TCRdb copy is restricted to in-frame clones and leaves out a portion. The sample shows 65,000 to 80,000 clones, almost 90% of them seen only once. The source material was PBMCs, sampled around atezolizumab (anti-PD-L1) treatment. The receptors derive from a man aged 65 to 85 with urothelial cancer. The CDR3 runs from the conserved cysteine through the conserved F or W. A D gene is named only where the DNA matches it firmly. A clone size is listed for some rows: how often the clone was seen (once, few, many), or a class if it is expanded.

>TRBD1|TRBJ1-5|.|TRBV19
CASSRQGPNQPQHF
TGTGCCAGTAGCCGACAGGGACCCAATCAGCCCCAGCATTTT
>.|TRBJ2-3|.|TRBV6-5
CASSYSLVTDTQYF
TGTGCCAGCAGTTACAGTCTAGTCACAGATACGCAGTATTTT
>.|TRBJ1-1|.|TRBV14
CASSQDTGEGAFF
TGTGCCAGCAGCCAAGATACGGGAGAGGGGGCTTTCTTT
>TRBD2|TRBJ2-1|.|TRBV4-1
CASSQVNQGLAGYNEQFF
TGCGCCAGCAGCCAAGTAAACCAAGGGCTAGCGGGTTACAATGAGCAGTTCTTC
>.|TRBJ1-3|.|TRBV7-6
CASSPRVVNSGNTIYF
TGTGCCAGCAGCCCGCGGGTCGTGAACTCTGGAAACACCATATATTTT
>.|TRBJ1-4|.|TRBV18
CASSPPDRKLFF
TGTGCCAGCTCACCACCGGACAGAAAACTGTTTTTT
>TRBD1|TRBJ2-1|.|TRBV5-4
CASSLAGQVHEQFF
TGTGCCAGCAGTCTCGCCGGACAGGTCCATGAGCAGTTCTTC
>TRBD2|TRBJ2-1|.|TRBV7-9
CASSLGGLAGRYNEQFF
TGTGCCAGCAGCTTAGGGGGACTAGCGGGTCGATACAATGAGCAGTTCTTC
>TRBD2|TRBJ2-5|.|TRBV5-1
CASSKGLAGGIGETQYF
TGCGCCAGCAGCAAGGGACTAGCGGGAGGGATTGGGGAGACCCAGTACTTC
>TRBD1|TRBJ2-1|.|TRBV9
CASSEGMGTGSNEQFF
TGTGCCAGCAGCGAGGGGATGGGGACAGGGAGCAATGAGCAGTTCTTC
>.|TRBJ2-1|once|TRBV5-1
CASSSTGSSYNEQFF
TGCGCCAGCAGCTCAACTGGGAGCTCCTACAATGAGCAGTTCTTC
>TRBD1|TRBJ2-1|.|TRBV10-2
CASNLQGDEQFF
TGCGCCAGCAACCTACAGGGGGATGAGCAGTTCTTC
>TRBD2|TRBJ2-3|.|TRBV7-3
CASSPIAGSTDTQYF
TGTGCCAGCAGCCCTATAGCGGGAAGCACAGATACGCAGTATTTT
>.|TRBJ1-5|.|TRBV5-1
CASSLGLAGNQPQHF
TGCGCCAGCAGCTTGGGGCTGGCAGGGAATCAGCCCCAGCATTTT